The 27 T cell receptor beta chains below all came from one sample that was sequenced in a study of blood T cell repertoires in COVID-19. This table comes from immunoSEQ multiplex PCR, and its TCRdb copy is limited to in-frame clones, with some not included. The sample holds over 300,000 clones, more than 75% seen once. The sequencing sample was made of PBMCs or T cells enriched from blood (not recorded which). The source of these receptors is a woman in her twenties or thirties with acute COVID-19.

At least ten counts were recorded for this clone. The rearrangement uses TRBV15 and TRBJ1-3; 7 bases fit TRBD1. CDR1 is LNHNV and CDR2 is YYDKDF in the germline V gene (reference sequence). Trimming cost V 0 bases and J 4 bases; bases outside gene matches: 3. The CDR3 spans 15 residues. CDR3 coding DNA: TGTGCCACCAGCAGAGATTTGGGACAGGGAAACACCATATATTTT. Translated: CATSRDLGQGNTIYF.

V and J are TRBV7-3 and TRBJ2-3; D unresolved. The V and J ends lost 6 bases and 1 base respectively, with 17 bases between them. CDR3 length: 16 amino acids. Germline V gene lookup returns CDR1 SGHTA and CDR2 FQGTGA. The CDR3 bases are TGTGCCAGCAGTTTCGGGTCATTTTCAGGCACAGATACGCAGTATTTT. Amino acids: CASSFGSFSGTDTQYF.

This clone has only a few counts. The chain's CDR3 is CASSGQGASSGNTIYF. CDR3 in DNA: TGTGCCAGCAGTGGACAGGGGGCTTCCTCTGGAAACACCATATATTTT. This rearrangement joins TRBV2 to TRBJ1-3; 10 bases align to TRBD1. V lost 4 bases and J lost 0; bases outside the gene matches: 3. The CDR3 covers 16 residues. The V gene's germline CDR1 is SNHLY and CDR2 FYNNEI.

The chain uses TRBV5-1 and TRBJ2-2; the match to TRBD1 covers 9 bases. Germline V gene lookup returns CDR1 SGHRS and CDR2 YFSETQ. V shed 0 bases, J shed 6 bases, and the junction held 18 bases outside the gene matches. CDR3 size: 20 residues. The CDR3, as DNA: TGCGCCAGCAGCTTGGGAATTGGGACAGGGACCCCGAACCGCGCCGGGGAGCTGTTTTTT. Translated, it gives CASSLGIGTGTPNRAGELFF.

The V gene is TRBV2, the J gene TRBJ1-1, with 10 bases that match TRBD1. V lost 8 bases to trimming and J lost 1 base; unmatched junction nucleotides: 7. The CDR3 totals 15 residues. Germline loops: CDR1 SNHLY, CDR2 FYNNEI. This CDR3 reads CASHDRGRGNTEAFF. The CDR3 DNA follows: TGTGCCAGCCACGACAGGGGGCGGGGGAACACTGAAGCTTTCTTT.

The V and J genes are TRBV5-1 and TRBJ2-3, with 7 bases lining up with TRBD1. This CDR3 has 14 amino acids. Germline-derived CDR1 and CDR2 are SGHRS and YFSETQ. V shed 4 bases, J shed 2 bases, and the junction held 4 bases outside the gene matches. The CDR3 DNA reads as TGCGCCAGCAGCAAGGGACAGCCCACAGATACGCAGTATTTT. It specifies CASSKGQPTDTQYF.

This chain links TRBV5-1 with TRBJ2-3; 10 bases match TRBD2. Trimming removed 5 bases from V and 4 bases from J; junction bases left unmatched: 7. This CDR3 is built from 15 residues. The V gene's germline CDR1 is SGHRS and CDR2 YFSETQ. CDR3 in DNA: TGCGCCAGCAGTTTAGCGGGGGGCCCCTCAGATACGCAGTATTTT. This sequence encodes CASSLAGGPSDTQYF.

The chain links TRBV19 to TRBJ1-3, with 8 nucleotides matching TRBD1. V dropped 4 bases and J dropped 3; count of bases not matched to a gene: 20. Germline-derived CDR1 and CDR2 are LNHDA and SQIVND (reference sequence). This CDR3 has 20 amino acids. The CDR3 sequence: CASSTQTLMTGEVDGNTIYF. The CDR3 DNA reads as TGTGCCAGTAGTACCCAAACCCTCATGACAGGGGAAGTTGATGGAAACACCATATATTTT.

The chain employs TRBV30 and TRBJ1-6, with unresolved D. CDR3 length: 14 residues. V dropped 0 bases and J dropped 10 bases, with 13 bases sitting between them. Germline V CDR1 and CDR2: GTSNPN, SVGIG (reference sequence). CDR3 amino acids: CAWSVNDARSPLHF. The CDR3 DNA follows: TGTGCCTGGAGTGTAAACGACGCCAGGTCACCCCTCCACTTT.

The chain uses TRBV5-8 and TRBJ2-7, with 9 bases that match TRBD1. The V and J ends lost 2 bases and 3 bases, in that order; junction bases with no gene match: 9. The CDR3 is 16 amino acids. Germline V gene lookup returns CDR1 SGHTS and CDR2 YDEGEE. Here the CDR3 reads CASSLPHRGRFYEQYF. The CDR3 DNA follows: TGTGCCAGCAGCTTACCACACAGGGGGCGCTTCTACGAGCAGTACTTC.

V usage is TRBV18 and J usage is TRBJ1-3; 9 bases agree with TRBD1. Germline values: CDR1 KGHSH, CDR2 LQKENI. This CDR3 has 15 amino acids. Trimming took 3 bases from V and 3 from J; bases not matched to a gene: 3. CDR3 protein: CASSPGQGIGNTIYF. The CDR3 nucleotides are TGTGCCAGCTCACCGGGACAGGGAATTGGAAACACCATATATTTT.

V is TRBV30 and J is TRBJ1-5, with 9 bases fitting TRBD1. The J segment lost 4 bases and the V segment lost 0 bases, leaving 1 base of the junction unmatched. This CDR3 contains 14 residues. Germline V gives CDR1 GTSNPN, CDR2 SVGIG (reference sequence). CDR3 amino acids: CAWSVDRGNQPQHF. The CDR3 DNA reads as TGTGCCTGGAGTGTAGACAGGGGGAATCAGCCCCAGCATTTT.

The gene calls are TRBV6-5 and TRBJ1-5, with 7 positions matching TRBD1. This CDR3 is built from 12 residues. Germline CDR1 MNHEY, CDR2 SVGAGI. The junction had 3 bases not matched to a gene; V was cut back by 9 bases and J by 4 bases. CDR3 sequence: CASIQGNQPQHF. The CDR3 region has the DNA TGTGCCAGTATACAGGGGAATCAGCCCCAGCATTTT.

The CDR3 is CASSPTGTGFSYNSPLHF. The CDR3 bases are TGTGCCAGCAGCCCAACCGGGACAGGGTTCTCCTATAATTCACCCCTCCACTTT. The chain couples TRBV5-6 to TRBJ1-6; 9 nucleotides agree with TRBD1. Germline V gene sequence: CDR1 SGHDT, CDR2 YYEEEE. The CDR3 length is 18 residues. With 4 bases clipped from V and 0 bases from J, the junction kept 8 bases outside the gene matches.

V usage is TRBV7-9 and J usage is TRBJ1-1; D uncertain. Germline V gene lookup returns CDR1 SEHNR and CDR2 FQNEAQ (reference sequence). Trimming stripped 6 bases from V and 0 bases from J, with 11 bases between. This CDR3 is 14 amino acids long. The CDR3 nucleotides read TGTGCCAGCAGACTGGGAGATTTGAACACTGAAGCTTTCTTT. Translated: CASRLGDLNTEAFF.

The V gene is TRBV12-3 or TRBV12-4, the J gene TRBJ1-2; D gene unclear. V lost 4 bases to trimming and J lost 7 bases, with 7 bases between them. The CDR3 sequence is 11 residues long. CDR3 in amino acids: CASSSQLGYTF. The CDR3 region has the DNA TGTGCCAGCAGTTCGCAACTTGGCTACACCTTC.

The chain couples TRBV28 to TRBJ2-3; TRBD2 aligns across 11 bases. With 2 bases clipped from V and 2 bases from J, the junction kept 9 bases outside the gene matches. In germline, CDR1 is MDHEN, CDR2 SYDVKM. This CDR3 spans 18 amino acids. This chain's CDR3 is CASSLPSSSGGFTDTQYF. The CDR3 DNA reads as TGTGCCAGCAGTTTACCCTCTTCTAGCGGGGGGTTCACAGATACGCAGTATTTT.

The chain recombines TRBV7-2 with TRBJ1-2; the D gene is possibly TRBD1 (5 bases). Germline V gives CDR1 SGHTA, CDR2 FQGNSA. The CDR3 loop spans 17 amino acids. Trimming stripped 1 base from V and 6 bases from J, with 21 bases between. As DNA, the CDR3 is TGTGCCAGCAGCTTAGTGCCAGTGGGACTCGGAGAGGATGGCTACACCTTC. It codes for CASSLVPVGLGEDGYTF. Full variable domain (rest looked up from reference TRBV7-2 and TRBJ1-2): GAGVSQSPSNKVTEKGKDVELRCDPISGHTALYWYRQSLGQGLEFLIYFQGNSAPDKSGLPSDRFSAERTGGSVSTLTIQRTQQEDSAVYLCASSLVPVGLGEDGYTFGSGTRLTVV.

The gene calls are TRBV5-1 and TRBJ2-7; D is perhaps TRBD1 (5 bases). Trimming left V 0 bases short and J 5 bases short, with 12 bases between. Germline values: CDR1 SGHRS, CDR2 YFSETQ. The length of the CDR3 is 14 residues. CDR3 coding DNA: TGCGCCAGCAGCTTGGTACAGGTTCTTGACGAGCAGTACTTC. Translation gives CASSLVQVLDEQYF.

This chain joins TRBV5-4 and TRBJ2-1; 8 bases are shared with TRBD2. Germline values: CDR1 SGHNT, CDR2 YYREEE (reference sequence). CDR3 size: 15 residues. The ends lost 3 bases at V and 4 bases at J; junction bases unmatched: 6. CDR3 sequence: CASSYSGKKYNEQFF. For the CDR3, the DNA is TGTGCCAGCAGCTATAGCGGGAAAAAATACAATGAGCAGTTCTTC.

This clone was seen a single time. V gene TRBV14 combines with J gene TRBJ2-7; a weak D match, TRBD1 (6 bases). V shed 4 bases and J shed 2 bases, with 12 bases lying between them. Germline CDR1 and CDR2: SGHDN and FVKESK. This CDR3 has 14 amino acids. The CDR3 protein is CASSPQTGPYEQYF. CDR3 sequence (DNA): TGTGCCAGCAGCCCTCAGACAGGTCCCTACGAGCAGTACTTC.

V is TRBV24-1 and J is TRBJ1-1; TRBD1 might be the D (5 bases). Germline V gene sequence: CDR1 KGHDR, CDR2 SFDVKD. V dropped 4 bases and J dropped 3 bases, with 5 bases sitting between them. The CDR3 sequence is 12 residues long. The chain's CDR3 is CATSDRDTEAFF. The CDR3, as DNA: TGTGCCACCAGTGACAGGGACACTGAAGCTTTCTTT.

The count of this clone is one. This rearrangement joins TRBV5-1 to TRBJ2-5; D is possibly TRBD1 (5 bases). Germline CDR1 SGHRS, CDR2 YFSETQ. V shed 0 bases and J shed 1 base, with 10 bases lying between them. The CDR3 totals 15 residues. The CDR3 DNA follows: TGCGCCAGCAGCTTGGGTGCAGGGCCCCAAGAGACCCAGTACTTC. It translates to CASSLGAGPQETQYF.

V is TRBV21-1 and J is TRBJ2-7; TRBD2, the table's D call, lacks a check against the DNA. TRBV21-1 is a pseudogene. The CDR3 is 15 residues long. The CDR3 spells CASSTFGVSSYEQYF. The CDR3 DNA reads TGTGCCAGCAGCACGTTCGGGGTTTCCTCCTACGAGCAGTACTTC.

The chain employs TRBV28 and TRBJ1-3; D is unclear. Looked up from germline, CDR1 is MDHEN and CDR2 is SYDVKM. The CDR3 sequence is 14 residues long. Trimming removed 5 bases from V and 0 bases from J, with 8 bases in between. The CDR3 spells CASSTQDSGNTIYF. In DNA form, the CDR3 reads TGTGCCAGCAGTACCCAGGACTCTGGAAACACCATATATTTT.

The chain carries TRBV6-4 and TRBJ2-2; maybe TRBD1 (5 bases). With 5 bases removed from V and 7 bases from J, the gap between germline ends came to 11 bases. There are 13 residues in the CDR3. Germline V CDR1 and CDR2: MRHNA, SNTAGT. The CDR3 is CASSLGDDGELFF. Here the CDR3 DNA reads TGTGCCAGCAGTTTAGGGGATGACGGGGAGCTGTTTTTT.

The V and J genes are TRBV7-9 and TRBJ1-1; 9 nucleotides agree with TRBD1. V gave up 5 bases and J gave up 8 bases; unmatched junction bases: 3. The CDR3 is 12 amino acids. The germline gives CDR1 SEHNR, CDR2 FQNEAQ (reference sequence). The CDR3 coding sequence is TGTGCCAGCAGCCTCGGGACAGGGGAAGCTTTCTTT. Protein: CASSLGTGEAFF.